Presented here are 8 T cell receptor beta chains from one specimen sequenced in a study of CD8 T cells in Susac syndrome (dated by TCRdb to about 2019). The receptor library was made with the immunoSEQ multiplex PCR assay. RNA was extracted using the RNeasy kit, and roughly 0.5 to 1 microgram was reverse transcribed with random hexamers. TCRdb reworked the public reads: Q25 trimming with fastp, MiXCR clone assembly, productive beta chains retained. Rows with one shared CDR3 protein collapse into an entry with the most common genes and DNA. The sample contains approximately 100,000 distinct CDR3 sequences, roughly 92% of them found a single time. The ten largest make up approximately 0.12% of the sample. Sequencing was done on a sample of CD8+ T cells from PBMCs. These receptors were obtained from a human donor in good health.

The J gene is TRBJ2-1, the V gene TRBV5-1; TRBD2 matches 7 bases. The CDR3 extends over 16 amino acids. Germline assignment: CDR1 SGHRS and CDR2 YFSETQ. The ends lost 1 base at V and 3 bases at J; junction bases unmatched: 7. CDR3 region: CASSLRSGTNYNEQFF. DNA of the CDR3: TGCGCCAGCAGCTTGAGGTCCGGGACTAACTACAATGAGCAGTTCTTC. Variable domain in full (rest from reference TRBV5-1 and TRBJ2-1): KAGVTQTPRYLIKTRGQQVTLSCSPISGHRSVSWYQQTPGQGLQFLFEYFSETQRNKGNFPGRFSGRQFSNSRSEMNVSTLELGDSALYLCASSLRSGTNYNEQFFGPGTRLTVL.

This rearrangement joins TRBV7-2 to TRBJ2-1, with D possibly being TRBD1 (6 bases). V shed 1 base and J shed 2 bases, with 9 bases lying between them. Per germline, CDR1 SGHTA and CDR2 FQGNSA. This CDR3 has 15 residues. The CDR3, as DNA: TGTGCCAGCAGCTTAGAACAGGGCCCCTACAATGAGCAGTTCTTC. Amino acids: CASSLEQGPYNEQFF.

The J gene is TRBJ2-1, the V gene TRBV13; 7 bases are a match to TRBD2. The length of the CDR3 is 14 residues. V gave up 2 bases and J gave up 6 bases; unmatched junction bases: 4. CDR1 and CDR2 from the germline V gene are PRHDT and FYEKMQ (reference sequence). The CDR3 protein is CASSLPGLVNEQFF. The CDR3 nucleotides are TGTGCCAGCAGCTTACCAGGACTAGTCAATGAGCAGTTCTTC. Complete variable domain (other parts from reference TRBV13 and TRBJ2-1): AAGVIQSPRHLIKEKRETATLKCYPIPRHDTVYWYQQGPGQDPQFLISFYEKMQSDKGSIPDRFSAQQFSDYHSELNMSSLELGDSALYFCASSLPGLVNEQFFGPGTRLTVL.

V is TRBV29-1 and J is TRBJ2-7; D is perhaps TRBD1 or TRBD2 (6 bases each). Germline V lookup: CDR1 SQVTM, CDR2 ANQGSEA. V was trimmed by 5 bases and J by 3 bases, leaving 11 bases between them. There are 12 residues in the CDR3. The CDR3 reads CSVRGVDYEQYF. The CDR3 region has the DNA TGCAGCGTTAGGGGGGTTGACTACGAGCAGTACTTC.

The CDR3 bases are TGCGCCAGCAGCACGACTAGCGGGGGGGCCTTGACGCAGTATTTT. This sequence encodes CASSTTSGGALTQYF. The chain carries TRBV5-1 and TRBJ2-3; 14 bases align to TRBD2. The length of the CDR3 is 15 residues. Germline V gene sequence: CDR1 SGHRS, CDR2 YFSETQ. V lost 4 bases and J lost 9; bases outside the gene matches: 7.

CDR3 bases: TGTGCCAGCAGCTCGTCACAGGGGGCGCGAGGCTACACCTTC. The encoded protein is CASSSSQGARGYTF. J is TRBJ1-2 and V is TRBV7-2; 9 nucleotides match TRBD1. The CDR3 runs 14 residues. Germline-derived CDR1 and CDR2 are SGHTA and FQGNSA. J lost 8 bases, V lost 4 bases, and 8 bases had no gene match.

The rearrangement joins TRBV3-1 to TRBJ1-3, with TRBD1 identical over 9 bases. Germline lookup yields CDR1 LGHDT and CDR2 YNNKEL (reference sequence). The length of the CDR3 is 15 residues. V was clipped by 6 bases and J by 0 bases; unmatched bases: 3. In DNA, the CDR3 is TGTGCCAGCAGGGACAGGGGAAGCTCTGGAAACACCATATATTTT. It translates to CASRDRGSSGNTIYF.

The rearrangement uses TRBV7-2 and TRBJ1-2; D is ambiguous. The CDR3 contains 14 residues. V was clipped by 4 bases and J by 3 bases, with 12 bases between them. The germline gives CDR1 SGHTA, CDR2 FQGNSA. The CDR3 DNA is TGTGCCAGCAGCTCCTGGGCAGGACACTATGGCTACACCTTC. Its translation is CASSSWAGHYGYTF.